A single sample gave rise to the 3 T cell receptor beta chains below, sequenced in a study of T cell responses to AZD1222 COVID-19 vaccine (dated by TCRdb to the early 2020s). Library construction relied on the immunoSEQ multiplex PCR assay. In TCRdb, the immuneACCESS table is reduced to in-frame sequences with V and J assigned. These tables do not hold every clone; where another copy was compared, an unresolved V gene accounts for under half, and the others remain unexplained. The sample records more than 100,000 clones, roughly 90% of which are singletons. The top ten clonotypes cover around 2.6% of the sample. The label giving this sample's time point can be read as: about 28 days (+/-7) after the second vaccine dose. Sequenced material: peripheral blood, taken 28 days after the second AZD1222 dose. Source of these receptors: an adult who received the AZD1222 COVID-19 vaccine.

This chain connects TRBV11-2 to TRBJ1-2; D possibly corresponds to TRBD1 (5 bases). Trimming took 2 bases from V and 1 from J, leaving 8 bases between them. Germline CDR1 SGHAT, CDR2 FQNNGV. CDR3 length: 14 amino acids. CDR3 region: CASSLSGRNYGYTF. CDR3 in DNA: TGTGCCAGCAGCTTATCGGGACGTAACTATGGCTACACCTTC. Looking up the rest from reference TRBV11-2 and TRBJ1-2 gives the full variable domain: EAGVAQSPRYKIIEKRQSVAFWCNPISGHATLYWYQQILGQGPKLLIQFQNNGVVDDSQLPKDRFSAERLKGVDSTLKIQPAKLEDSAVYLCASSLSGRNYGYTFGSGTRLTVV.

The CDR3 here is CASSIDSQETQYF. CDR3 bases: TGTGCCAGTAGTATAGACTCCCAAGAGACCCAGTACTTC. The chain employs TRBV19 and TRBJ2-5; the D is unclear. V lost 0 bases to trimming and J lost 1 base, with 3 bases between them. CDR3 length: 13 residues. The germline V gene has CDR1 LNHDA and CDR2 SQIVND (reference sequence).

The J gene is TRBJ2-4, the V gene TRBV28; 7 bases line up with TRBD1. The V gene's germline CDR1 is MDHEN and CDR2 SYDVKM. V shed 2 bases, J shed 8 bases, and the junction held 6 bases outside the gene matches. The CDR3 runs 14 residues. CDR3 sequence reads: CASSLRQGVDIQYF. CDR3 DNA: TGTGCCAGCAGTTTACGACAGGGTGTGGACATTCAGTACTTC.